Below, one T cell receptor (beta chain) is given with its context. Its antigen is unknown. CDR3 length: 17 residues. Germline lookup yields CDR1 SEHNR and CDR2 FQNEAQ (reference sequence). V trimming: 5 bases; J trimming: 0 bases; junction bases outside the gene matches: 10. The sample comes from a study of identifying expanded T cells in peripheral blood. Study-level results: Technical replicates showed 0.9 to 1.5 changed clones; around 2 weeks around 15; four weeks 19. Clone count variance between roughly 2-week samples rose with total template count.

During the collection period, no donor immune events like infections were recorded. Using immunoSEQ multiplex PCR, the repertoire was profiled, and TCRdb retains in-frame clones only, with some absent. The table includes over 100,000 clones, around 90% detected once. The sequencing input was blood. The chain employs TRBV7-9 and TRBJ2-1; 7 bases fit TRBD1. The sequence was obtained from a person between 18 and 75 years old in good health. CDR3 coding DNA: TGTGCCAGCAGCCTGCCGAGGGGGCAGAGCTCCTACAATGAGCAGTTCTTC. This gives the protein CASSLPRGQSSYNEQFF. Drawing the rest from reference TRBV7-9 and TRBJ2-1, the complete variable domain is DTGVSQNPRHKITKRGQNVTFRCDPISEHNRLYWYRQTLGQGPEFLTYFQNEAQLEKSRLLSDRFSAERPKGSFSTLEIQRTEQGDSAMYLCASSLPRGQSSYNEQFFGPGTRLTVL.